The text below deals with one TCR beta chain. Its antigen is not identified. V was shortened by 2 bases and J by 1 base, with 10 bases between the two germline ends. Germline-derived CDR1 and CDR2 are SGHTS and YDEGEE. This CDR3 comprises 14 residues. This sample stems from a study of T cell repertoires in cytomegalovirus infection. Study-wide background: TCR beta signatures that were public indicated CMV infection and matching HLA type.

One entry per CDR3 protein results from TCRdb running MiXCR on the reads. Of around 450,000 distinct CDR3 sequences listed, around 10% were seen once; the top ten hold about 10%. General observations from the study: Predominance within the ex vivo response was attributable to HLA-C-restricted CMV-specific TCR beta clonotypes. The study identified carriers of CMV plus the relevant HLA from cumulative public TCR beta family frequency.

This TCR derives from a human donor in good health (CMV status not recorded). Some clones in this sample may be carry-over from other donors' samples. Sequenced sample: PBMCs. This chain uses TRBV5-8 with TRBJ2-7, with D possibly matching TRBD1 (6 bases). The CDR3 loop is CASSLDRRSYEQYF. CDR3 DNA: TGTGCCAGCAGCTTAGACAGGAGATCCTACGAGCAGTACTTC.